A single T cell receptor beta chain is shown here with its context. The data originate from a study of early T cells in non-severe SARS-CoV-2 infection. Germline V gene data show CDR1 as SGHKS and CDR2 as YYEKEE (reference sequence). V was shortened by 4 bases and J by 4 bases, with 20 bases between the two germline ends. The CDR3 is 17 residues long. MiXCR, run by TCRdb on the 5' RACE reads, gives a single entry per CDR3 protein. Here the sample spans just over 60,000 distinct CDR3 sequences, 8% to 10% being singletons. The chain has TRBV5-5 and TRBJ2-2; D possibly matches TRBD1 or TRBD2 (6 bases each). Sequenced material: whole blood. The receptor comes from an adult who was a healthcare worker with PCR-confirmed SARS-CoV-2 infection or an uninfected control (not recorded which). For the CDR3, the DNA is TGTGCCAGCAGCCCGCCAGCTAGTGGGGGGCTCACCGGGGAGCTGTTTTTT. This gives the protein CASSPPASGGLTGELFF.